The text below deals with one T cell receptor (beta chain). Its cognate antigen is unknown. The entry originates in a study of shared clonotypes between healthy human individuals. Only in-frame clones appear in the TCRdb table, and some are missing; sequencing was by immunoSEQ multiplex PCR. The sample includes approximately 2.1 million clones, 93% of them seen just once. General study points: Depth was large, yet rarefaction showed that sorted-subset sequencing was incomplete. When compared with the clonotypes that were shared by all four sorted-subset donors, the non-shared clonotypes turned out to have lower generation probabilities.

V was pared by 0 bases and J by 8 bases, with 17 bases between. The germline V gene has CDR1 LGHNA and CDR2 YNFKEQ. The CDR3 is made up of 16 amino acids. The sequencing sample was made of naive CD4+ T cells from PBMCs. The subset was: CD45RA+ positively selected. The TCR originated in a man aged 18 to 30 in good health. Some clones in this sample may be carry-over from other donors' samples. The chain employs TRBV4-2 and TRBJ2-1, with D tentatively TRBD1 (5 bases). The CDR3 DNA reads as TGTGCCAGCAGCCAAGATCGGGCCAGGGCATGGGATGAGCAGTTCTTC. It codes for CASSQDRARAWDEQFF.